The 10 T cell receptor beta chains below all came from one sample that was sequenced in a study of Graves' ophthalmopathy and Graves' hyperthyroidism. Transcripts of RNA were the source for amplifying TCR beta CDR3 regions. First-round RT-PCR with HTBI primers preceded a second-round multiplex PCR. MiXCR, applied by TCRdb to the multiplex PCR reads, yields one record per CDR3 protein. The sample shows tens of thousands of distinct CDR3 sequences, roughly half of them seen only once. The sequencing sample was made of peripheral blood. The receptors originated from an adult woman with Graves' ophthalmopathy.

The J gene is TRBJ1-2, the V gene TRBV7-2, with 9 positions matching TRBD1. CDR1 is SGHTA, CDR2 FQGNSA, per germline. This CDR3 is built from 16 residues. Trimming removed 3 bases from V and 2 bases from J; junction bases left unmatched: 7. For the CDR3, the DNA is TGTGCCAGCAGCTTGGCGGGACAGGGTTTGAACTATGGCTACACCTTC. It is translated as CASSLAGQGLNYGYTF.

The chain employs TRBV20-1 and TRBJ2-1; perhaps D is TRBD1 or TRBD2 (6 bases each). V was pared by 1 base and J by 4 bases, with 20 bases between. This CDR3 has 17 amino acids. Looked up from germline, CDR1 is DFQATT and CDR2 is SNEGSKA (reference sequence). CDR3 region: CSARGASPGEVYNEQFF. The DNA of the CDR3 is TGCAGTGCTAGAGGAGCCTCCCCAGGGGAGGTTTACAATGAGCAGTTCTTC.

This clonotype has ten or more counts. The chain joins TRBV7-2 to TRBJ1-2; D is uncertain. The CDR3 is 13 amino acids. CDR1 and CDR2 from the germline V gene are SGHTA and FQGNSA. Trimming cost V 2 bases and J 4 bases, with 8 bases left between them. The CDR3 DNA sequence: TGTGCCAGCAGCTTACCCGGGAGCTATGGCTACACCTTC. Residues: CASSLPGSYGYTF.

This clonotype was recorded only once. This chain links TRBV19 with TRBJ1-3; no clear D. This CDR3 region has 16 residues. V lost 3 bases and J 2 bases, leaving 14 bases between the germline ends. Per the germline V gene, CDR1 is LNHDA and CDR2 is SQIVND (reference sequence). CDR3 region: CASSIHPAEAGNTIYF. For the CDR3, the DNA is TGTGCCAGTAGTATCCACCCAGCAGAGGCTGGAAACACCATATATTTT.

This sequence joins TRBV7-3 and TRBJ2-1; 8 positions agree with TRBD2. V shed 3 bases, J shed 10 bases, and the junction held 11 bases outside the gene matches. This CDR3 contains 15 residues. Germline CDR1 is SGHTA and CDR2 is FQGTGA. The CDR3 bases are TGTGCCAGCAGCTTTAACGGGACTAGGCCCCAAGAGCAGTTCTTC. It codes for CASSFNGTRPQEQFF.

The chain links TRBV20-1 to TRBJ2-3, with 9 bases aligning to TRBD2. The CDR3 contains 15 residues. CDR1 is DFQATT, CDR2 SNEGSKA, per germline (reference sequence). Trimming took 0 bases from V and 10 from J; bases not matched to a gene: 11. The CDR3 loop is CSARDAKRGAHAQYF. CDR3 in DNA: TGCAGTGCTAGAGATGCGAAGCGGGGGGCGCATGCGCAGTATTTT.

The CDR3 DNA reads as TGCGCCAGCAGCTTCGACAATTCCTACGAGCAGTACTTC. It codes for CASSFDNSYEQYF. The V gene is TRBV5-1, the J gene TRBJ2-7; D gene unclear. V was shortened by 2 bases and J by 1 base, with 7 bases between the two germline ends. The CDR3 loop spans 13 amino acids. Germline V gene data show CDR1 as SGHRS and CDR2 as YFSETQ.

As for this clonotype: At one end, the junction sequence differs from germline, possibly due to a read error. The chain uses TRBV7-2 and TRBJ2-5; D ambiguous. Germline assignment: CDR1 SGHTA and CDR2 FQGNSA. The CDR3 has 13 amino acids. DNA of the CDR3: TGCGCCAGCAGCCAAGAAGGAGAAGAGACCCAGTACTTC. It is translated as CASSQEGEETQYF.

Remarks on this clonotype: Compared with germline, one end of the junction differs, possibly owing to a read error. V gene TRBV3-1 combines with J gene TRBJ2-7; no clear D gene. The length of the CDR3 is 11 residues. From germline, CDR1 is LGHDT and CDR2 YNNKEL (reference sequence). CDR3 loop: CAISQDYEQYF. The CDR3 nucleotides are TGTGCCATCAGCCAAGACTACGAGCAGTACTTC.

This clonotype was counted ten times or more. This sequence joins TRBV27 and TRBJ2-3, with D perhaps assigned TRBD1 or TRBD2 (5 bases each). With 6 bases removed from V and 2 bases from J, the gap between germline ends came to 15 bases. From germline, CDR1 is MNHEY and CDR2 SMNVEV (reference sequence). CDR3 length equals 15 residues. CDR3 DNA sequence: TGTGCCAGCAGGGAGTTTGGGACCTACACAGATACGCAGTATTTT. It is translated as CASREFGTYTDTQYF.